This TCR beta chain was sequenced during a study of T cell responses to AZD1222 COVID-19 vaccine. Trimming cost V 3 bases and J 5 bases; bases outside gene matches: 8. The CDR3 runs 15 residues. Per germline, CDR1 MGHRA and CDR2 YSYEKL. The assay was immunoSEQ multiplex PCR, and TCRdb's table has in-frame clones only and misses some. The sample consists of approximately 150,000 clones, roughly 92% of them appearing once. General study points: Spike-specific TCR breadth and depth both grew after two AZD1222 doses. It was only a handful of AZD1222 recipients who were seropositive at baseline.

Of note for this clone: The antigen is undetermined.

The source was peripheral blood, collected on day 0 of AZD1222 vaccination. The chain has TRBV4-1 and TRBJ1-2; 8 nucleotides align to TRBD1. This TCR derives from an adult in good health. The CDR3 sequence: CASSHGQGGPYGYTF. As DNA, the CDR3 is TGCGCCAGCAGCCATGGACAGGGAGGACCTTATGGCTACACCTTC.